This TCR beta chain was found in a study of shared clonotypes between healthy human individuals. Study-wide background: The plates for each donor numbered three CD4 naive, three CD4 memory, two CD8 naive and one CD8 memory.

General study results and limits: Large depth notwithstanding, sorted-subset sequencing proved incomplete by rarefaction. Non-shared clonotypes had lower generation probabilities than those shared by all four donors.

Regarding this clone: Its specificity is unknown.

This table comes from immunoSEQ multiplex PCR, and its TCRdb copy is limited to in-frame clones, with some not included. This sample has around 550,000 clones; about 95% occur once, and the top ten carry roughly 0.06%. The study enrolled healthy HIV-negative adults without recent acute infections or vaccinations as donors. The CDR3 contains 15 residues. Deletions cut 2 bases from V and 0 bases from J, with 11 bases between. CDR1 MNHNS and CDR2 SASEGT come from the germline V gene. This rearrangement joins TRBV6-1 to TRBJ2-7; D is unclear. Input material: naive CD4+ T cells sorted from blood. The subset denotes: CD45RA+ positively selected. The sequence was obtained from a woman in her twenties or thirties in good health. CDR3 region: CASSELRFPSYEQYF. CDR3 nucleotides: TGTGCCAGCAGTGAACTTCGATTCCCCTCCTACGAGCAGTACTTC.